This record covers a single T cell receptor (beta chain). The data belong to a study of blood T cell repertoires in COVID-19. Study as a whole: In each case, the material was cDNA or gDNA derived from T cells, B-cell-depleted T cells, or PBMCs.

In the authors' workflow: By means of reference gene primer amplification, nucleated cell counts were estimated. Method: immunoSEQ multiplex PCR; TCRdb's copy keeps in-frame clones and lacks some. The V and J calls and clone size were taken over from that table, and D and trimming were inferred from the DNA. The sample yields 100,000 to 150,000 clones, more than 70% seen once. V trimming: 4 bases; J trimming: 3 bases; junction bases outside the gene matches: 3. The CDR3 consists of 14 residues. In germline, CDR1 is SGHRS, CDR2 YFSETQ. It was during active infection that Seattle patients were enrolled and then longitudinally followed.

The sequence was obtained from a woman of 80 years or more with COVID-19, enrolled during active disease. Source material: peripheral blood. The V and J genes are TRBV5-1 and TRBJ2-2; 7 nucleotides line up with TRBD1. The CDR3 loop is CASSPGQYTGELFF. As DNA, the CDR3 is TGCGCCAGCAGCCCGGGACAGTACACCGGGGAGCTGTTTTTT.